This TCR beta chain was identified in a study of blood T cell repertoires in COVID-19. Study in general: Material from acute and convalescent COVID-19 was sourced from the United States, Italy and Spain. Sources were T cells, B-cell-depleted T cells, or PBMCs; the material itself was cDNA or gDNA.

In the source study's methods: How many nucleated cells were present was estimated from reference gene primer amplification. TCRdb's table, derived via immunoSEQ multiplex PCR, lists solely in-frame clones and lacks some. V, J and clone size are taken as reported in that table, and D and trimming were inferred from the DNA itself. The sample lists approximately 220,000 clones, 85% occurring once. Recovery meant two consecutive negative NP/OP PCR tests, professional clearance, or resolved symptoms. Germline loops: CDR1 MRHNA, CDR2 SNTAGT. The J segment lost 5 bases and the V segment lost 7 bases, leaving 12 bases of the junction unmatched. This CDR3 has 15 amino acids.

The source of this sequence is a man in his forties who had recovered from COVID-19. V usage is TRBV6-4 and J usage is TRBJ2-7, with 9 positions matching TRBD2. Input material: PBMCs or T cells enriched from blood (not recorded which). The CDR3 reads CASTLPAGGAHEQYF. In DNA, the CDR3 is TGTGCCAGCACCCTTCCAGCGGGAGGCGCGCACGAGCAGTACTTC.